This T cell receptor beta chain was sequenced for a study of OX40 agonist ivuxolimab in advanced cancers. On the study more broadly: Patients got intravenous ivuxolimab at 0.01 to 10 mg/kg every 2 weeks. Enrollees could have had prior anti-PD-1, anti-PD-L1 or anti-CTLA-4 therapy, which 35% to 40% had received.

V lost 4 bases and J lost 1, with 6 bases in between. From germline, CDR1 is WNHNN and CDR2 SYGVQD (reference sequence). CDR3 length equals 13 residues. Autoimmune disease history or systemic immunosuppression excluded patients. Broader study findings: At 0.1-3.0 mg/kg, partial responders had clonal expansion among the lowest observed.

Data came from immunoSEQ multiplex PCR; TCRdb stores just in-frame clones and leaves some out. The sample holds 45,000 to 70,000 clones, approximately 90% seen once. Remarks on this clone: The antigen remains unidentified.

The genes are TRBV10-1 and TRBJ2-3, with D possibly matching TRBD2 (6 bases). The TCR comes from an adult with an advanced solid tumor such as melanoma, head and neck, liver or kidney cancer. This specimen was CD4+ or CD8+ T cells sorted from blood, taken in a trial of the OX40 agonist ivuxolimab. CDR3 sequence: CASSAGGTDTQYF. The DNA of the CDR3 is TGCGCCAGCAGTGCGGGGGGCACAGATACGCAGTATTTT.